Below, one TCR beta chain is given with its context. The antigen this receptor binds is unknown. No much larger clonotype is one base removed from it; base qualities were not supplied. The data belong to a study of T cell responses to AZD1222 COVID-19 vaccine (dated by TCRdb to the early 2020s). With regard to the full study: Because spike-specific TCR depth and breadth did not differ between the two schedules, AZD1222 recipients who got a second dose at roughly 4 weeks were pooled with those who got a second dose at roughly 12 weeks. TCR sequencing was performed for 230 to 250 trial participants, of whom 200 to 210 were given two doses of AZD1222 and approximately 26 were given two doses of MenACWY control vaccine. Trial participants were enrolled by age into subgroups of 18-55, 56-69 and 70-plus years, and 148, 28 and 57 TCR-sequenced participants, respectively, were included in these subgroups.

What the authors observed across the whole study: Participants were mostly white British, with more females than males. The authors suggested clonal diversity may have been underestimated. Conclusions about previously exposed vaccinees were limited because only six AZD1222 recipients were SARS-CoV-2 seropositive at baseline. Because no day 14 peak-response samples were available, repertoires were characterized only after the peak T cell response. In the small 56-69-year group, the increase in depth fell short of significance, most likely because of low power. Spike-specific TCR breadth and depth rose significantly after two AZD1222 doses compared with day 0 and with MenACWY recipients. The vaccine-associated CD4 TCRs covered the entire spike protein, and the dominant responses fell in regions 160-218 and 743-854. Epitopes outside the regions mutated in the B.1.351 and B.1.1.7 variants were reportedly recognized by nearly half of the unique spike-specific TCRs.

The CDR3 regions of human TCRbeta chains were subjected to immunosequencing. Per the original workflow: Repertoire TCRs were matched against a reference library of SARS-CoV-2-specific TCRs generated with the MIRA antigen-specificity platform. Breadth meant the fraction of unique TCRs that were SARS-CoV-2-associated, whereas depth meant the fraction of total T cells that were SARS-CoV-2-associated. Using the MIRA data, every spike-specific TCR was mapped to the spike region that the TCR reacted to and assigned to either a CD4 or a CD8 class. Log10-transformed breadth and depth values were compared by one-way ANOVA with Sidak's multiple comparisons tests. Not all clones reach the TCRdb copy of this immuneACCESS table, which keeps in-frame sequences only. Checked studies attribute under half of the gap to unresolved V genes and leave the rest unexplained. V and J calls and clone size are those listed in that table; D and trimming were worked out from the DNA. The sample table shows approximately 88,000 clones, and about 91% are seen once. The biggest ten clones account for approximately 5.2% of the sample.

The sample's time point label, decoded: baseline before first vaccination. Vaccinee samples came from UK trials COV001 and COV002, including a single-blind randomized controlled phase 2/3 trial of AZD1222 (ChAdOx1 nCoV-19) in healthy adults. For TCRbeta chain sequencing, PBMC samples from trial participants were taken at day 0 and at day 28 after the second dose. The sample here was peripheral blood, taken on day 0 of AZD1222 vaccination. This clonotype was obtained from an adult in good health.

CDR3 region: CASSLHPGPQETQYF. The bases are TGTGCCAGCAGCTTACATCCGGGGCCACAAGAGACCCAGTACTTC. The chain employs TRBV5-4 and TRBJ2-5, with a tentative D call of TRBD1 or TRBD2, each matching 5 bases. The trim is 2 bases for V and 2 bases for J, with a gap of 13 bases between the germline ends. Including cysteine and phenylalanine, the CDR3 has 15 amino acids. Just CDR3 DNA is preserved here, 45 bases in frame from base 1. According to the germline V gene (reference sequence), CDR1 reads SGHNT and CDR2 reads YYREEE. Reference TRBV5-4 and TRBJ2-5 genes cover what lies past the CDR3, so the full variable domain is ETGVTQSPTHLIKTRGQQVTLRCSSQSGHNTVSWYQQALGQGPQFIFQYYREEENGRGNFPPRFSGLQFPNYSSELNVNALELDDSALYLCASSLHPGPQETQYFGPGTRLLVL.